The 5 T cell receptor beta chains below were found in one sample sequenced in a study of tumor-infiltrating lymphocytes in primary liver carcinoma. The blood RNA (from unsorted whole blood) was obtained, and germline DNA was also extracted. Reverse transcription of approximately 520 ng total RNA with a constant-region primer produced TCR beta cDNA. Sequencing libraries for TCR beta derived from three nested multiplex PCR rounds that used slightly modified ARM-PCR. The opening two PCR rounds, nine to eleven cycles each, paired TRBV1-TRBV30 forward primers with a C-beta reverse primer. TCRdb re-analysed the multiplex PCR reads in MiXCR, keeping a single row per CDR3 protein. The sample holds 320,000 or so distinct CDR3 sequences, 65% seen once. Sequencing used peripheral blood. Every receptor here comes from a middle-aged man with primary liver carcinoma and hepatitis B virus infection.

This clonotype was recorded once. The conserved phenylalanine or tryptophan is not found at the CDR3 terminus, so this likely reflects a read error. The CDR3 is CGSSSGGFFETQYL. In DNA form, the CDR3 reads TGTGGCAGCAGCTCAGGGGGCTTTTTTGAGACCCAGTACTTA. The V and J genes are TRBV11-2 and TRBJ2-5, with 8 bases aligning to TRBD1. The germline V gene encodes CDR1 SGHAT and CDR2 FQNNGV. CDR3 length: 14 amino acids.

A remark on this clonotype: Since a much larger clone is just one base distant, this may be a read error. This chain links TRBV12-3 or TRBV12-4 with TRBJ1-1; 7 bases line up with TRBD1. V lost 5 bases, J lost 11 bases, and 8 bases stayed unmatched. The length of the CDR3 is 12 residues. The CDR3 nucleotides read TGTGCCAGCAGTCGGGTCAGGGGGACGGCTTTCTTT. Translating gives CASSRVRGTAFF.

The sample holds many counts of this clonotype. This chain joins TRBV11-2 and TRBJ1-6; D is uncertain. Germline CDR1 SGHAT, CDR2 FQNNGV. V was trimmed by 2 bases and J by 3 bases, leaving 8 bases between them. The CDR3 is made up of 15 amino acids. The CDR3 loop is CASSLTGYYNSPLHF. The CDR3, as DNA: TGTGCCAGCAGCTTAACCGGTTACTATAATTCACCCCTCCACTTT.

A note on this clonotype: A much larger clone is a single base away; this may be a read error. V and J are TRBV7-8 and TRBJ1-5, with a possible D match to TRBD1 (6 bases). Germline assignment: CDR1 SGHVS and CDR2 FQNEAQ. The CDR3 runs 15 residues. Deletions cut 2 bases from V and 4 bases from J, with 12 bases between. CDR3 protein: CASSLRTDHNQPQHF. Written as DNA, the CDR3 is TGTGCCAGCAGCTTACGGACAGACCATAATCAGCCCCAGCATTTT.

A word on this clonotype: Here the CDR3 omits its conserved ending phenylalanine or tryptophan, so a read error is the likely source. The chain uses TRBV30 and TRBJ1-6, with 7 nucleotides matching TRBD1. CDR1 and CDR2 from the germline V gene are GTSNPN and SVGIG (reference sequence). CDR3 length: 13 residues. The J segment lost 8 bases and the V segment lost 3 bases, leaving 4 bases of the junction unmatched. This CDR3 is CAWRTGRDSPLHY. The CDR3, as DNA: TGTGCCTGGAGGACAGGGCGTGATTCACCCCTCCACTAT.